This T cell receptor (beta chain) came from a study of T-cell memory formation after mild COVID-19 (dated by TCRdb to 2020 to 2022). Regarding the complete study: Most TCR sequence clusters were specific to one of the two donors. In a couple of donors, T-cell clones that expanded and contracted after mild COVID-19 were followed by sequencing TCRalpha and TCRbeta repertoires longitudinally. The cohort comprised two young, previously healthy adult volunteers, one female and one male. Beyond this particular receptor, the publication reports: From day 15 to 85, contracting clones showed balanced CD4/CD8 phenotypes, whereas a second wave of clones that expanded from day 15 to 37 leaned towards CD4+. Contracting CD4+ clones turned up mainly in the CM and EM memory subsets, whereas EMRA was where CD8+ clones were enriched. Whether the second-wave clones peaking on day 37 were SARS-CoV-2 specific was not confirmed. Only a couple of mild cases were covered by the study, and larger cohorts that include severe cases with pre-infection samples were considered necessary. Some responding clones were found in pre-infection memory, which suggests that pre-existing cross-reactive memory T cells took part in the SARS-CoV-2 response.

CDR1 and CDR2 were assigned from the germline V gene as SGHAT and FQNNGV. Including the terminal cysteine and phenylalanine, the CDR3 comprises 15 residues. Only the CDR3 part of the read is kept: 45 bases, read in frame from the first base. V is cut back by 5 bases and J by 5 bases, with 8 bases in the junction unmatched. This clonotype showed up just a few times. No antigen is known for it. The sample holds no much larger clone one base away, and base qualities are not on file. For sequencing, an Illumina NovaSeq 6000 was employed. TCRalpha and TCRbeta cDNA libraries were constructed by 5'RACE with constant-segment primers, with sample barcodes and unique molecular identifiers being introduced. RNA was extracted from every sample with Trizol reagent. Library amplification was performed in two PCR steps, and a second sample barcode and Illumina TruSeq adapters were introduced in the second step. Libraries were sequenced on an Illumina NovaSeq with 2 x 150 bp paired-end reads. In the authors' own workflow: With migec v1.2.7, reads were demultiplexed and then collapsed into UMI-guided consensus sequences. Using mixcr v2.1.11, UMI consensuses were aligned to TRA and TRB V and J templates and then assembled into clonotypes. Expanded or contracted clonotypes were those called significant by both edgeR and NoisET, with noise models trained on biological replicates. For edgeR calls, a false discovery rate-adjusted p below 0.01 and a log2 fold-change threshold of 1 were applied. As an exploratory analysis of dynamics, max-normalized trajectories of the 1000 most abundant clonotypes were examined with PCA combined with hierarchical clustering. Separately sequenced CD4+ and CD8+ repertoires were used to assign a CD4 or CD8 phenotype to each responding clone. TCRdb applied fastp at Q25 and MiXCR to the public reads, then kept only in-frame beta chains. Identical CDR3 proteins give one entry, which carries the most common genes and DNA. Here the V and J calls rest on TCRdb's processing, not on the authors' analysis. This sample is represented by around 310,000 distinct CDR3 sequences; 20% to 25% of them were singletons. Together, the top ten hold roughly a fifth of the sample.

Ficoll-Paque density gradient centrifugation was the method used to isolate PBMCs. This TCR came from a man younger than 30 who had mild COVID-19 (a few samples of this study predate the infection). The sample titles of this study are shuffled in the database, so cell type and time point are left out; the donor was told from shared clones. Sequencing was carried out using PBMCs or a T cell subset sorted from them (not recorded which). The V gene is TRBV11-2 and the J gene is TRBJ2-7; 11 bases in between match TRBD2. The CDR3 sequence is CASSPVAGGPNEQYF. The bases are TGTGCCAGCAGCCCAGTAGCGGGGGGGCCCAACGAGCAGTACTTC.